A selection of T cell receptor beta chains follows, all from one sample in a study of cytomegalovirus exposure and HLA in healthy donors. Using immunoSEQ multiplex PCR, the repertoire was profiled, and TCRdb retains in-frame clones only, with some absent. The sample data list 30,000 to 35,000 clones. The sample comprised PBMCs. These receptors originate from a woman in her thirties or forties in good health and CMV-seropositive. CDR3s include the opening cysteine and the closing phenylalanine or tryptophan. The order of the fields is J gene, V gene, D gene, CDR3 DNA, CDR3 protein. The D gene is left open where the match is weak.

TRBJ2-5 | TRBV12-1 | . | TGTGCCAGCAGCTTTAGGCCTAGCGGGAGCCCGTACCAAGAGACCCAGTACTTC | CASSFRPSGSPYQETQYF
TRBJ1-5 | TRBV6-1 | . | TGTGCCAGCAGTGTCGGGGGGCCGAGCAATCAGCCCCAGCATTTT | CASSVGGPSNQPQHF
TRBJ1-6 | TRBV4-1 | . | TGCGCCAGCAGCCAGGGGGGTAGCTCCTATAATTCACCCCTCCACTTT | CASSQGGSSYNSPLHF
TRBJ1-2 | TRBV11-2 | . | TGTGCCAGCAGCTTAATGGCAGGGTCTAACGGCTACACCTTC | CASSLMAGSNGYTF
TRBJ2-7 | TRBV5-4 | . | TGTGCCAGCAGCTCGACAGTCACCAAGGGAGAGCAGTACTTC | CASSSTVTKGEQYF
TRBJ2-2 | TRBV4-2 | . | TGTGCCAGCAGCCAAGTTTTTAACGGGGAGCCGTTTTTT | CASSQVFNGEPFF
TRBJ1-1 | TRBV6-6 | . | TGTGCCAGCAGCTACTTGGGACTGGGAGACACTGAAGCTTTCTTT | CASSYLGLGDTEAFF
TRBJ1-2 | TRBV13 | TRBD1 | TGTGCCAGCAGAACGGCCGGGACAGCCTGGCGAGGCTACACCTTC | CASRTAGTAWRGYTF
TRBJ1-2 | TRBV6-6 | TRBD1 | TGTGCCGTGCGGACAGGGGTGGATGGCTACACCTTC | CAVRTGVDGYTF
TRBJ2-1 | TRBV7-6 | . | TGTGCCAGCAGCTTTCAGGGTGACAATGAGCAGTTCTTC | CASSFQGDNEQFF